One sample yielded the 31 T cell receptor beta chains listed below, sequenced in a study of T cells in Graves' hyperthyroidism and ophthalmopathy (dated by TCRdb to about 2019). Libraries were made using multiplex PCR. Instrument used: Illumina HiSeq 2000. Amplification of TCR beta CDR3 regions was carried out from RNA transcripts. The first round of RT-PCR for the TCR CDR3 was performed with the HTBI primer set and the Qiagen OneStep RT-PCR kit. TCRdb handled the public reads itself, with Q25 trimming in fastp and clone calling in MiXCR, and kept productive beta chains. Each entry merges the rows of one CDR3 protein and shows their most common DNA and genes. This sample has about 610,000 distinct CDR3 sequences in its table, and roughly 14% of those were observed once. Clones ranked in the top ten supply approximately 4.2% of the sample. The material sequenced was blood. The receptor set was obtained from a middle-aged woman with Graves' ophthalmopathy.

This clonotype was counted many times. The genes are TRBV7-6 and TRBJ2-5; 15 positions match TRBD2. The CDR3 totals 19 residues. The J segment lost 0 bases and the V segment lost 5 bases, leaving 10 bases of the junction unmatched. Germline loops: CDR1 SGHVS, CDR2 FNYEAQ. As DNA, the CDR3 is TGTGCCAGCAGCCTCGGACTAGCGGGAGGGAACACCTACCAAGAGACCCAGTACTTC. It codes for CASSLGLAGGNTYQETQYF.

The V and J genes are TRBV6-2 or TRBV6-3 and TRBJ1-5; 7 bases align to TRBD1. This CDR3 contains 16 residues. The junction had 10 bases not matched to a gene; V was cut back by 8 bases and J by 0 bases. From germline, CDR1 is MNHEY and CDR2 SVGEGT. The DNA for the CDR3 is TGTGCCAGCCCTAACACGGACAGGAGTAGCAATCAGCCCCAGCATTTT. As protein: CASPNTDRSSNQPQHF.

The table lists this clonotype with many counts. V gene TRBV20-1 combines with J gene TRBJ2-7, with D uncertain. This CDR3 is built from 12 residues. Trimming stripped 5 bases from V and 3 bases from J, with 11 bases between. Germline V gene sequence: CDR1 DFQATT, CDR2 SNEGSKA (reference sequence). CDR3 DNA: TGCAGTGCTGTGACGGATTACTACGAGCAGTACTTC. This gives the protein CSAVTDYYEQYF.

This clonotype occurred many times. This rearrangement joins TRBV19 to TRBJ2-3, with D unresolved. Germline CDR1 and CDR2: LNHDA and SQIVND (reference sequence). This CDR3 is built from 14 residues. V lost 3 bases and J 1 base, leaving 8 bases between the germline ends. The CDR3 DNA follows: TGTGCCAGTAGTATGAGTTCAGGCACAGATACGCAGTATTTT. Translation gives CASSMSSGTDTQYF. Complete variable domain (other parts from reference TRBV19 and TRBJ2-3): DGGITQSPKYLFRKEGQNVTLSCEQNLNHDAMYWYRQDPGQGLRLIYYSQIVNDFQKGDIAEGYSVSREKKESFPLTVTSAQKNPTAFYLCASSMSSGTDTQYFGPGTRLTVL.

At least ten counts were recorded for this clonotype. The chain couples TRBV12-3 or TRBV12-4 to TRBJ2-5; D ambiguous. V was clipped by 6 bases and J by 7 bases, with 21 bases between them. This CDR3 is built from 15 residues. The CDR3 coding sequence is TGTGCCAGCAGCTTCCTCCGGGCTGAGTCGCTGACCCAGTACTTC. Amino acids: CASSFLRAESLTQYF.

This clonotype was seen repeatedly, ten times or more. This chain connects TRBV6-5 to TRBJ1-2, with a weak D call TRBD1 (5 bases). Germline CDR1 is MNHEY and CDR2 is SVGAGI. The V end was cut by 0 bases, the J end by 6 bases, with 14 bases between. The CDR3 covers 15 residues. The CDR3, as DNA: TGTGCCAGCAGTTACTCCCCCAGCCAGGGTGATGGCTACACCTTC. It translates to CASSYSPSQGDGYTF.

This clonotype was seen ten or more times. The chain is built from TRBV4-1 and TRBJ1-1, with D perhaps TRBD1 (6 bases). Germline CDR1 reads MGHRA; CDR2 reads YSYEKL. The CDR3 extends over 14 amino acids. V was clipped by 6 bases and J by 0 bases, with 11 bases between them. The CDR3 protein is CASRNRALNTEAFF. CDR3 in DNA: TGCGCCAGCAGAAACAGGGCCTTGAACACTGAAGCTTTCTTT.

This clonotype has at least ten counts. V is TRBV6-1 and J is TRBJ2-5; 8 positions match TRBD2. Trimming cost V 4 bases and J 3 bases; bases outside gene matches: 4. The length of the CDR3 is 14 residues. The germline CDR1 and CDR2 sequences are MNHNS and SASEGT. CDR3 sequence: CASSAPGGEETQYF. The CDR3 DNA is TGTGCCAGCAGTGCCCCGGGAGGGGAAGAGACCCAGTACTTC.

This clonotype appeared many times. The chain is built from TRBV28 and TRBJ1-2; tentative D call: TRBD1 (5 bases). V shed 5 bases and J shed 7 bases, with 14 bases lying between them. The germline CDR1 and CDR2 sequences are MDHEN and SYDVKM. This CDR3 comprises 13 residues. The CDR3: CASSIGGLGGYTF. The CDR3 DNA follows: TGTGCCAGCAGTATTGGGGGGTTGGGTGGCTACACCTTC.

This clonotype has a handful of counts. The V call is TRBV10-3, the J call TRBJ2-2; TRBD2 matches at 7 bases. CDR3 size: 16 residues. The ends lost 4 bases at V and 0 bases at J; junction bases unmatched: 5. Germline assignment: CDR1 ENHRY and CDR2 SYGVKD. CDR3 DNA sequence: TGTGCCATCAGTGTGGAAAGCGGGACGAACACCGGGGAGCTGTTTTTT. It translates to CAISVESGTNTGELFF.

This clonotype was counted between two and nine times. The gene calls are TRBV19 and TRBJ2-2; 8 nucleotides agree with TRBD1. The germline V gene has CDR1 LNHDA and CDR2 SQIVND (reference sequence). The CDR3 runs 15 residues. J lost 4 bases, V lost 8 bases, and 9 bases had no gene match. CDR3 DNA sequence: TGTGCCAGTCGCACTCAGGGGGCCGGCACCGGGGAGCTGTTTTTT. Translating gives CASRTQGAGTGELFF. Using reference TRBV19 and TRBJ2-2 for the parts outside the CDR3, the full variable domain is DGGITQSPKYLFRKEGQNVTLSCEQNLNHDAMYWYRQDPGQGLRLIYYSQIVNDFQKGDIAEGYSVSREKKESFPLTVTSAQKNPTAFYLCASRTQGAGTGELFFGEGSRLTVL.

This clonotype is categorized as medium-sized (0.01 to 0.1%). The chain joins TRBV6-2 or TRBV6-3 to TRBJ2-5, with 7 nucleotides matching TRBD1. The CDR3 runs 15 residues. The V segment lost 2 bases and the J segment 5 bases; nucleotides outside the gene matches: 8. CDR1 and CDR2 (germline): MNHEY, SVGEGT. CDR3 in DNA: TGTGCCAGCAGTTACCCGGGACAGCTAGTTGAGACCCAGTACTTC. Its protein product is CASSYPGQLVETQYF.

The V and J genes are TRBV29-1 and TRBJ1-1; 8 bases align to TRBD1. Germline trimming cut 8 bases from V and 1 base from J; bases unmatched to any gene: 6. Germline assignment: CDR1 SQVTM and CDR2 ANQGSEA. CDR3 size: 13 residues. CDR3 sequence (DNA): TGCAGCTTGAGACAGGGGCCGAACACTGAAGCTTTCTTT. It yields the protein CSLRQGPNTEAFF.

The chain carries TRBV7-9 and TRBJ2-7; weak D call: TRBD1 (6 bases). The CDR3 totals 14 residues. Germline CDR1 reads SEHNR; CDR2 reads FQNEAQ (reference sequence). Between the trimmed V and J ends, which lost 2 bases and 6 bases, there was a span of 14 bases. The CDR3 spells CASSLSMTGGEQYF. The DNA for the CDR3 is TGTGCCAGCAGCTTATCTATGACAGGCGGCGAGCAGTACTTC.

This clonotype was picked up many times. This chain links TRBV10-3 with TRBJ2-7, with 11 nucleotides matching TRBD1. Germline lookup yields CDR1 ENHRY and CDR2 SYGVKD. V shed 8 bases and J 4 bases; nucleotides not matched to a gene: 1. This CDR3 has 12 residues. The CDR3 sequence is CAIGQGAYEQYF. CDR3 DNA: TGTGCCATCGGACAGGGGGCTTACGAGCAGTACTTC.

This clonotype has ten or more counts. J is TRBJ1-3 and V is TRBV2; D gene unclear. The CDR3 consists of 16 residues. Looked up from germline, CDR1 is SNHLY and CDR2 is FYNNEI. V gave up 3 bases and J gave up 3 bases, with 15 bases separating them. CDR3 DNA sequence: TGTGCCAGCAGTGAGAAGGGTGTTAGATTTGGAAACACCATATATTTT. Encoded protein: CASSEKGVRFGNTIYF.

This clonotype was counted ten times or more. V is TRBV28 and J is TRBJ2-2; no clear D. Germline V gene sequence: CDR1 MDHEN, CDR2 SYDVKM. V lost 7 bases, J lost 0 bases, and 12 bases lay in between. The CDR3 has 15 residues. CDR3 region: CASKIDSTNTGELFF. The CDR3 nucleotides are TGTGCCAGCAAAATAGACTCAACGAACACCGGGGAGCTGTTTTTT.

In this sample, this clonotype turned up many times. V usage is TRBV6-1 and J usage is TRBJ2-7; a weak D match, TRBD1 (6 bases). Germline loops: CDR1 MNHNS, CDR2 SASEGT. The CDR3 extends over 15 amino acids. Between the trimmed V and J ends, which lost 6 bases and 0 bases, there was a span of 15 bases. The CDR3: CASSAYGQSSYEQYF. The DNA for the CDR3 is TGTGCCAGCAGCGCCTACGGACAGAGCTCCTACGAGCAGTACTTC.

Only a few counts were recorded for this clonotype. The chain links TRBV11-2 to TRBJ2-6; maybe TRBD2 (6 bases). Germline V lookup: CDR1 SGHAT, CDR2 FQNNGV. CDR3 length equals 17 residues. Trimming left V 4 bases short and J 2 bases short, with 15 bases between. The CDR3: CASSSHTRLAGANVLTF. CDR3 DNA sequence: TGTGCCAGCAGCTCGCATACCAGACTAGCTGGGGCCAACGTCCTGACTTTC.

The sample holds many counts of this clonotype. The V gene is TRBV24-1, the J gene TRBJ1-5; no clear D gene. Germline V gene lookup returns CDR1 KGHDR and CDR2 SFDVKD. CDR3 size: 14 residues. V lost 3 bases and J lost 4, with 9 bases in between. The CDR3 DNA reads TGTGCCACCAGTGATCCCACCGGGAATCAGCCCCAGCATTTT. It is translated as CATSDPTGNQPQHF.

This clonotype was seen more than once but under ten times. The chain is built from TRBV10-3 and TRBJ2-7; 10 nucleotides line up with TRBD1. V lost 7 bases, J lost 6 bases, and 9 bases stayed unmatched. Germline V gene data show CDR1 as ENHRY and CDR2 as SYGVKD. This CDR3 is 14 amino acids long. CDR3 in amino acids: CAITAGTGVSEQYF. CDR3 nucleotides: TGTGCCATCACAGCCGGGACAGGGGTAAGCGAGCAGTACTTC.

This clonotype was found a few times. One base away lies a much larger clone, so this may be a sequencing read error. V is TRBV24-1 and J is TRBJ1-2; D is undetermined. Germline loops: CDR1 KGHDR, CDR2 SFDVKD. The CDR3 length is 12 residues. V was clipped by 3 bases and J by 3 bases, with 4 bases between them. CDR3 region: CATSDLYYGYTF. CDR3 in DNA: TGTGCCACCAGTGATCTTTACTATGGCTACACCTTC.

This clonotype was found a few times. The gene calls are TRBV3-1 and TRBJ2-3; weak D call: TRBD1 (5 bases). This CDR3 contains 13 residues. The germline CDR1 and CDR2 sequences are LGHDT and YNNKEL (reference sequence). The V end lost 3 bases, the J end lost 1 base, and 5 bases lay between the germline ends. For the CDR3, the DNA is TGTGCCAGCAGCCACAGGGGCACAGATACGCAGTATTTT. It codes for CASSHRGTDTQYF.

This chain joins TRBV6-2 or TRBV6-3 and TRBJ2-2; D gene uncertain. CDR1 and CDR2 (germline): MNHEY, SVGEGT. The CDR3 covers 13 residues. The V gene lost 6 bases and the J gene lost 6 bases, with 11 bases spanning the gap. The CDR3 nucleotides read TGTGCCAGCAGCACACAATGGGCCGGGGAGCTGTTTTTT. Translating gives CASSTQWAGELFF.

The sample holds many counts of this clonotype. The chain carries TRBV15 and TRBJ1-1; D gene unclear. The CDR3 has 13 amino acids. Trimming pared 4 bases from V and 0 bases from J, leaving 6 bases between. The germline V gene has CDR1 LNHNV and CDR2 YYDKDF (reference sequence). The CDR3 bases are TGTGCCACCAGCACCGGGGTGAACACTGAAGCTTTCTTT. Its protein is CATSTGVNTEAFF. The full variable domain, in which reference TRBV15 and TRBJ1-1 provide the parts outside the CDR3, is DAMVIQNPRYQVTQFGKPVTLSCSQTLNHNVMYWYQQKSSQAPKLLFHYYDKDFNNEADTPDNFQSRRPNTSFCFLDIRSPGLGDTAMYLCATSTGVNTEAFFGQGTRLTVV.

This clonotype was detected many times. CDR3 sequence reads: CASSLALRDTEAFF. CDR3 sequence (DNA): TGTGCCAGCAGCTTAGCGCTAAGGGATACTGAAGCTTTCTTT. The chain recombines TRBV7-8 with TRBJ1-1; no clear D. Deletions cut 0 bases from V and 5 bases from J, with 10 bases between. The CDR3 consists of 14 residues. Germline V lookup: CDR1 SGHVS, CDR2 FQNEAQ.

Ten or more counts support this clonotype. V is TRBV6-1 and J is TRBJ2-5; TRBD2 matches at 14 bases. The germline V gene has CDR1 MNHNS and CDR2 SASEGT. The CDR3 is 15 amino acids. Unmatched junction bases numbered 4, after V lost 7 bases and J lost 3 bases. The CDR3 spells CASTTGLAGEETQYF. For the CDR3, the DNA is TGTGCCAGCACCACGGGACTAGCGGGAGAAGAGACCCAGTACTTC.

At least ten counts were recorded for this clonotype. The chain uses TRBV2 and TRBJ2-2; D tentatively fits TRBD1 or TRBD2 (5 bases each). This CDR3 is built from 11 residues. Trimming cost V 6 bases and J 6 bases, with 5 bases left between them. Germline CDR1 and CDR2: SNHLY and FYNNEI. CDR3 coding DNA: TGTGCCAGCAGGGGGGCCGGGGAGCTGTTTTTT. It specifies CASRGAGELFF. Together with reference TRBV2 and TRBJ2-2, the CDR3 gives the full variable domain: EPEVTQTPSHQVTQMGQEVILRCVPISNHLYFYWYRQILGQKVEFLVSFYNNEISEKSEIFDDQFSVERPDGSNFTLKIRSTKLEDSAMYFCASRGAGELFFGEGSRLTVL.

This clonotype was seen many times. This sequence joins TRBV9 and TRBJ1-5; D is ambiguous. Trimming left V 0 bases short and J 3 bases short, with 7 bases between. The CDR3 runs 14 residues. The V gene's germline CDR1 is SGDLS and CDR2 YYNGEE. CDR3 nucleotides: TGTGCCAGCAGCGTAGGGGTCTCCAATCAGCCCCAGCATTTT. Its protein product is CASSVGVSNQPQHF. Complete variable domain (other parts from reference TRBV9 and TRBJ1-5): DSGVTQTPKHLITATGQRVTLRCSPRSGDLSVYWYQQSLDQGLQFLIQYYNGEERAKGNILERFSAQQFPDLHSELNLSSLELGDSALYFCASSVGVSNQPQHFGDGTRLSIL.

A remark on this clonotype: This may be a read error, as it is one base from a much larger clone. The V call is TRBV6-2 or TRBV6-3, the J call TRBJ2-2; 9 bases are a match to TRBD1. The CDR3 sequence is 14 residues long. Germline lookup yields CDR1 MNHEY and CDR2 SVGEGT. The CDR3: CAGSNRGRTGELFF. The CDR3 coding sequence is TGTGCCGGCAGTAACAGGGGGCGCACCGGGGAGCTGTTTTTT.

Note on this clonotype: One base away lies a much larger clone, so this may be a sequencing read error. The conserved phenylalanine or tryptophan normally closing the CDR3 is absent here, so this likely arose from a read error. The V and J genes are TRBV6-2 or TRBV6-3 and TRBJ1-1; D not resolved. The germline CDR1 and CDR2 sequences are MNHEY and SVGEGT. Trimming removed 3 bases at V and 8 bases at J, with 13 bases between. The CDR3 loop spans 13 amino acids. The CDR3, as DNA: TGTGCCAGCAGTTATAGACACGGTGACGAAGCTTTCATT. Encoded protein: CASSYRHGDEAFI.